Below are 20 T cell receptor beta chains sequenced from a single sample in a study of blood T cell repertoires in COVID-19 (dated by TCRdb to the early 2020s). The library came from the immunoSEQ multiplex PCR assay. TCRdb mirrors the immuneACCESS table, restricted to in-frame sequences. Some clones are absent from its copies; in checked studies, under half trace to an unresolved V gene, and the reason for the others is unknown. Across this sample there are tens of thousands of clones, with about 85% seen only once. 3.4% of the sample is held by the ten biggest clonotypes. Sequenced material: peripheral blood. Receptors were obtained from a woman between 45 and 60 years old with COVID-19, enrolled during active disease.

The V call is TRBV20-1, the J call TRBJ1-2; D remains ambiguous. Germline CDR1 and CDR2: DFQATT and SNEGSKA (reference sequence). The ends were cut back, 5 bases at V and 10 bases at J, with 11 bases in the middle. This CDR3 comprises 10 residues. CDR3 in amino acids: CSALGEVYTF. The DNA of the CDR3 is TGCAGTGCTCTAGGAGAGGTCTACACCTTC.

The chain carries TRBV7-9 and TRBJ2-7; 8 bases are a match to TRBD2. Germline V gene sequence: CDR1 SEHNR, CDR2 FQNEAQ (reference sequence). The CDR3 is 13 residues long. V shed 11 bases, J shed 3 bases, and the junction held 9 bases outside the gene matches. CDR3 nucleotides: TGTGCCCCCGGGGGGGGGAAAGTCTACGAGCAGTACTTC. As protein: CAPGGGKVYEQYF.

V is TRBV5-6 and J is TRBJ2-1, with 9 bases matching TRBD1. The CDR3 is made up of 16 amino acids. Germline CDR1 SGHDT, CDR2 YYEEEE. Trimming took 3 bases from V and 4 from J; bases not matched to a gene: 8. In DNA, the CDR3 is TGTGCCAGCAGCTCCCTCCGGGACAGGGTGTACAATGAGCAGTTCTTC. This codes for CASSSLRDRVYNEQFF.

The gene calls are TRBV7-6 and TRBJ1-1; D might be TRBD1 (6 bases). Deletions cut 5 bases from V and 5 bases from J, with 15 bases between. Germline CDR1 and CDR2: SGHVS and FNYEAQ. The CDR3 runs 14 residues. CDR3 nucleotides: TGTGCCAGCAGCCCCGAGCAGGGGATGACTGAAGCTTTCTTT. This gives the protein CASSPEQGMTEAFF.

The chain combines TRBV10-1 with TRBJ2-5; TRBD2 matches 8 bases. J was trimmed by 1 base and V by 6 bases; bases with no gene match: 13. The CDR3 contains 17 residues. Germline lookup yields CDR1 WNHNN and CDR2 SYGVQD (reference sequence). The CDR3 bases are TGCGCCAGCAGCCCCCAAGCCTTTACTAGCGGCCAAGAGACCCAGTACTTC. Protein: CASSPQAFTSGQETQYF.

CDR3 loop: CASSLASGTDTQYF. CDR3 sequence (DNA): TGTGCCAGCAGCTTAGCTAGCGGGACAGATACGCAGTATTTT. This sequence joins TRBV7-2 and TRBJ2-3; 7 bases align to TRBD2. The V segment lost 0 bases and the J segment 3 bases; nucleotides outside the gene matches: 0. The CDR3 consists of 14 residues. Germline lookup yields CDR1 SGHTA and CDR2 FQGNSA.

The genes are TRBV11-2 and TRBJ1-3, with D perhaps TRBD1 (6 bases). The germline V gene encodes CDR1 SGHAT and CDR2 FQNNGV. The CDR3 has 15 residues. Trimming took off 3 bases at V and 0 bases at J, with 9 bases between the two ends. The CDR3 region is CASSLTGLSGNTIYF. In nucleotides, the CDR3 is TGTGCCAGCAGCTTGACAGGTCTCTCTGGAAACACCATATATTTT.

This chain connects TRBV21-1 to TRBJ2-6; no check of the table's D call, TRBD1, against the DNA was made. TRBV21-1 is reported as a pseudogene. The CDR3 has 19 amino acids. The CDR3 bases are TGTGCCAGCAGCAAAGACCCAGGGGTGAGGCTCACCTGGGCCAACGTCCTGACTTTC. It specifies CASSKDPGVRLTWANVLTF.

The chain recombines TRBV20-1 with TRBJ2-1, with TRBD2 matching over 12 bases. V lost 3 bases to trimming and J lost 8 bases; unmatched junction nucleotides: 8. Germline CDR1 reads DFQATT; CDR2 reads SNEGSKA (reference sequence). The CDR3 contains 15 residues. The DNA for the CDR3 is TGCAGTGCTAGTTTGCTAGCGGGAGGGCCGCATGAGCAGTTCTTC. This encodes CSASLLAGGPHEQFF.

This sequence joins TRBV5-1 and TRBJ2-7; 7 positions match TRBD2. CDR3 length equals 14 residues. Losses at the gene ends were 0 bases for V and 6 bases for J; bases not matched to a gene: 6. CDR1 is SGHRS and CDR2 is YFSETQ in the germline V gene. Here the CDR3 DNA reads TGCGCCAGCAGCTTGGCTAGCGGCTTCCCCGAGCAGTACTTC. It encodes CASSLASGFPEQYF.

The chain has TRBV5-4 and TRBJ2-1, with 15 bases identical to TRBD2. The germline CDR1 and CDR2 sequences are SGHNT and YYREEE (reference sequence). V was pared by 9 bases and J by 9 bases, with 10 bases of the junction left unmatched. This CDR3 has 15 amino acids. CDR3 bases: TGTGCCATTCAAAAGGGACTAGCGGGAGGATCTGAGCAGTTCTTC. It codes for CAIQKGLAGGSEQFF.

CDR3: CASSLDIYEQYF. The CDR3 region has the DNA TGTGCCAGCAGCTTGGACATCTACGAGCAGTACTTC. This rearrangement joins TRBV11-3 to TRBJ2-7; a weak D match, TRBD1 (5 bases). V was clipped by 3 bases and J by 3 bases, with 6 bases between them. Germline V lookup: CDR1 SGHNT, CDR2 YENEEA. This CDR3 has 12 residues.

V usage is TRBV5-1 and J usage is TRBJ2-7; 8 bases align to TRBD1. CDR1 and CDR2 from the germline V gene are SGHRS and YFSETQ. This CDR3 comprises 15 residues. V was pared by 4 bases and J by 5 bases, with 11 bases of the junction left unmatched. The CDR3 here is CASSRGGQGKNEQYF. In DNA form, the CDR3 reads TGCGCCAGCAGCCGAGGCGGACAGGGTAAAAACGAGCAGTACTTC.

The J gene is TRBJ2-3, the V gene TRBV6-4; 9 nucleotides align to TRBD1. V shed 0 bases and J 4 bases; nucleotides not matched to a gene: 2. The CDR3 length is 15 residues. Germline CDR1 and CDR2: MRHNA and SNTAGT. The CDR3 loop reads CASSDSHRGPDTQYF. The CDR3 DNA reads TGTGCCAGCAGTGACTCCCACAGGGGGCCAGATACGCAGTATTTT.

V usage is TRBV28 and J usage is TRBJ2-7; D is perhaps TRBD1 (5 bases). Germline CDR1 is MDHEN and CDR2 is SYDVKM. V shed 3 bases and J shed 3 bases, with 12 bases lying between them. This CDR3 contains 14 residues. The CDR3 DNA follows: TGTGCCAGCAGTTTGCAAGGACAACTCTACGAGCAGTACTTC. It translates to CASSLQGQLYEQYF.

This sequence joins TRBV11-2 and TRBJ2-3; possibly TRBD2 for D (5 bases). There are 13 residues in the CDR3. The V gene's germline CDR1 is SGHAT and CDR2 FQNNGV. V was trimmed by 5 bases and J by 4 bases, leaving 10 bases between them. The CDR3 here is CASSPGLPDTQYF. The CDR3 DNA sequence: TGTGCCAGCAGCCCAGGACTTCCAGATACGCAGTATTTT.

The chain has TRBV2 and TRBJ1-2; D is unclear. This CDR3 has 15 residues. Germline CDR1 is SNHLY and CDR2 is FYNNEI. Trimming shortened V by 0 bases and J by 4 bases, and 12 bases separated the two germline ends. The CDR3 here is CASSEARTITYGYTF. The CDR3 DNA is TGTGCCAGCAGTGAAGCGAGGACTATTACCTATGGCTACACCTTC.

V is TRBV11-2 and J is TRBJ2-2, with 7 bases identical to TRBD2. Germline CDR1 reads SGHAT; CDR2 reads FQNNGV. The CDR3 runs 14 residues. J lost 7 bases, V lost 3 bases, and 5 bases had no gene match. CDR3 nucleotides: TGTGCCAGCAGCTTCGGACTAGTCGGCGGGGAGCTGTTTTTT. Protein product: CASSFGLVGGELFF. Full variable domain (outside the CDR3, taken from reference TRBV11-2 and TRBJ2-2): EAGVAQSPRYKIIEKRQSVAFWCNPISGHATLYWYQQILGQGPKLLIQFQNNGVVDDSQLPKDRFSAERLKGVDSTLKIQPAKLEDSAVYLCASSFGLVGGELFFGEGSRLTVL.

The gene calls are TRBV11-2 and TRBJ2-4; D is perhaps TRBD2 (6 bases). Trimming cost V 1 base and J 7 bases, with 11 bases left between them. This CDR3 has 14 amino acids. Germline CDR1 is SGHAT and CDR2 is FQNNGV. CDR3 amino acids: CASSLVGGNNIQYF. CDR3 bases: TGTGCCAGCAGCTTAGTCGGCGGGAATAACATTCAGTACTTC.

This rearrangement joins TRBV6-5 to TRBJ2-1, with 11 bases fitting TRBD2. Germline V gene sequence: CDR1 MNHEY, CDR2 SVGAGI. This CDR3 region has 15 residues. Trimming removed 0 bases from V and 7 bases from J; junction bases left unmatched: 2. CDR3 bases: TGTGCCAGCAGTTACTCGGCTAGCGGGAGGAATGAGCAGTTCTTC. As protein: CASSYSASGRNEQFF.